The entry below gives a single T cell receptor beta chain sequence along with its context. The PCR was carried out with 60 Vbeta primers and 13 Jbeta primers. Assay used: immunoSEQ multiplex PCR; TCRdb lists only in-frame clones, some missing. Of 120,000 or so clones detected, 60% to 80% appear once; the ten largest clones hold 3% to 4.5%. This entry comes from a study of cytomegalovirus exposure and HLA in healthy donors. J was trimmed by 1 base and V by 8 bases; bases with no gene match: 6. The CDR3 spans 14 residues. Germline CDR1 reads MDHEN; CDR2 reads SYDVKM. This receptor was taken from a man aged 25 to 40 in good health and CMV-seronegative. The specimen sequenced was PBMCs. J is TRBJ2-3 and V is TRBV28; 7 nucleotides agree with TRBD2. For the CDR3, the DNA is TGTGCCAGCGGGGGGGAACGGGGCACAGATACGCAGTATTTT. It translates to CASGGERGTDTQYF.